Listed here are 13 T cell receptor beta chains from one sample, sequenced in a study of blood T cells in healthy people across ages. With a J-beta primer mix and a sample-barcoded 5' primer, a second PCR ran roughly 6 to 12 cycles. TCRdb recomputed calls from the 5' RACE reads with MiXCR, one row per CDR3 protein. The repertoire consists of about 1.4 million distinct CDR3 sequences, with approximately 59% occurring once and the leading ten covering about 6.7%. The sample comprised blood. The receptor set was obtained from a man between 18 and 35 years old in good health.

There are a few counts of this clonotype. The junction does not match germline at one end; this may be a read error. J is TRBJ2-7 and V is TRBV20-1, with D maybe TRBD1 (6 bases). Germline values: CDR1 DFQATT, CDR2 SNEGSKA (reference sequence). The CDR3 is made up of 12 amino acids. CDR3 in DNA: TGCGGTGCTTCACAGGGTTCCCACGAGCAGTACTTC. It translates to CGASQGSHEQYF.

This clonotype was counted a few times. V gene TRBV11-2 combines with J gene TRBJ2-4; no reliable D call. CDR3 length: 15 residues. Trimming shortened V by 0 bases and J by 1 base, and 7 bases separated the two germline ends. Germline V gene lookup returns CDR1 SGHAT and CDR2 FQNNGV. The CDR3 DNA is TGTGCCAGCAGCTTAGAGGGGTTCGCCAAAAACATTCAGTACTTC. It yields the protein CASSLEGFAKNIQYF. Full variable domain (remainder filled in from reference TRBV11-2 and TRBJ2-4): EAGVAQSPRYKIIEKRQSVAFWCNPISGHATLYWYQQILGQGPKLLIQFQNNGVVDDSQLPKDRFSAERLKGVDSTLKIQPAKLEDSAVYLCASSLEGFAKNIQYFGAGTRLSVL.

The rearrangement joins TRBV20-1 to TRBJ2-7; 8 nucleotides match TRBD1. This CDR3 has 15 residues. The V gene's germline CDR1 is DFQATT and CDR2 SNEGSKA (reference sequence). V lost 0 bases and J lost 2; bases outside the gene matches: 6. The CDR3 DNA is TGCAGTGCTAGAGATCCCCAGGGGGCGGCCTACGAGCAGTACTTC. Translated, it gives CSARDPQGAAYEQYF.

This clonotype was seen more than once but under ten times. The chain links TRBV5-1 to TRBJ2-3, with 9 nucleotides matching TRBD1. The V segment lost 4 bases and the J segment 2 bases; nucleotides outside the gene matches: 8. The CDR3 sequence is 16 residues long. Germline assignment: CDR1 SGHRS and CDR2 YFSETQ. CDR3 bases: TGCGCCAGCAGCCCCGGACAGGGGAGTGTCACAGATACGCAGTATTTT. The encoded protein is CASSPGQGSVTDTQYF.

Points on this clonotype: This may come from a read error, since a much larger clone is one base off. The chain uses TRBV5-1 and TRBJ2-3; D uncertain. V dropped 3 bases and J dropped 2 bases, with 10 bases sitting between them. Germline CDR1 SGHRS, CDR2 YFSETQ. This CDR3 comprises 14 residues. CDR3 region: CASSSTAYTDTQYF. CDR3 coding DNA: TGCGCCAGCAGCTCGACCGCTTACACAGATACGCAGTATTTT.

The chain is built from TRBV11-2 and TRBJ2-3, with TRBD1 matching 10 bases. Germline V gene lookup returns CDR1 SGHAT and CDR2 FQNNGV. V lost 0 bases and J lost 3; bases outside the gene matches: 6. This CDR3 comprises 17 residues. CDR3 bases: TGTGCCAGCAGCTTAGATTTGAGGACAGGGGGAACAGATACGCAGTATTTT. Translation: CASSLDLRTGGTDTQYF.

The V call is TRBV29-1, the J call TRBJ2-7; no clear D gene. There are 12 residues in the CDR3. Trimming took off 4 bases at V and 2 bases at J, with 9 bases between the two ends. Germline V CDR1 and CDR2: SQVTM, ANQGSEA. CDR3 protein: CSVVNQAYEQYF. CDR3 nucleotides: TGCAGCGTTGTTAACCAAGCCTACGAGCAGTACTTC.

A few counts support this clonotype. The rearrangement joins TRBV5-6 to TRBJ2-6; 8 bases fit TRBD1. This CDR3 contains 20 residues. Germline CDR1 and CDR2: SGHDT and YYEEEE. Losses at the gene ends were 1 base for V and 4 bases for J; bases not matched to a gene: 16. The CDR3 nucleotides are TGTGCCAGCAGCTTGTGGGGAAGACAGGGGTGGGTAGGAGGGGCCAACGTCCTGACTTTC. The encoded protein is CASSLWGRQGWVGGANVLTF.

This clonotype showed up just a few times. CDR3 DNA: TGTGCCAGCAGCTTAGTAGGACAGGGGAACACTGAAGCTTTCTTT. Translating it yields CASSLVGQGNTEAFF. This rearrangement joins TRBV7-9 to TRBJ1-1, with 8 bases identical to TRBD1. Per germline, CDR1 SEHNR and CDR2 FQNEAQ (reference sequence). The V gene end was trimmed by 1 base and the J gene end by 1 base; junction bases not matched to a gene: 2. The CDR3 length is 15 residues.

V gene TRBV7-6 combines with J gene TRBJ2-4; no clear D gene. This CDR3 region has 13 residues. V was shortened by 5 bases and J by 6 bases, with 11 bases between the two germline ends. Germline V lookup: CDR1 SGHVS, CDR2 FNYEAQ. The CDR3, as DNA: TGTGCCAGCAGCGTGGGTGTTCCAAACATTCAGTACTTC. Protein: CASSVGVPNIQYF.

The chain combines TRBV5-1 with TRBJ1-4, with D possibly TRBD1 on 6 matching bases. Germline CDR1 is SGHRS and CDR2 is YFSETQ. This CDR3 region has 13 residues. V was pared by 9 bases and J by 5 bases, with 14 bases between. CDR3 DNA: TGCGCCACCCGACGGGACATAAATGAAAAACTGTTTTTT. As protein: CATRRDINEKLFF.

The genes are TRBV14 and TRBJ1-4; D is perhaps TRBD1 (5 bases). The V end lost 0 bases, the J end lost 8 bases, and 16 bases lay between the germline ends. Germline V gene data show CDR1 as SGHDN and CDR2 as FVKESK. The length of the CDR3 is 16 residues. For the CDR3, the DNA is TGTGCCAGCAGCCAAGATATTTGGGGCAGGAGGGAAAAACTGTTTTTT. This encodes CASSQDIWGRREKLFF.

The chain couples TRBV7-2 to TRBJ2-3; D is ambiguous. CDR1 SGHTA and CDR2 FQGNSA come from the germline V gene. This CDR3 is 13 amino acids long. The ends were cut back, 2 bases at V and 8 bases at J, with 11 bases in the middle. Here the CDR3 DNA reads TGTGCCAGCAGCTTAAGATCTTGGGGTACGCAGTATTTT. Protein product: CASSLRSWGTQYF.